These 30 T cell receptor beta chains came from one sample sequenced in a study of vaccination effects on CD4 cells after COVID-19. Antigens of these TCRs are unknown. Generated by immunoSEQ multiplex PCR, the TCRdb table keeps only in-frame clones and is missing some. Of 70,000 to 95,000 clones in the sample, roughly 73% were seen once. Under the ViraFEST assay, PBMC were stimulated with viral peptide pools so that antigen-specific CD4+ T cells expanded. Sequencing was performed afterwards. At the end of 9 to 11 days of culture, CD4+ T cells were isolated. Participants each got two BNT162b2 or mRNA-1273 vaccine doses. Source: CD4+ T cells from PBMCs cultured with HCoV-OC43 spike peptides, taken after COVID-19 vaccination. Subset reported: HCoV-OC43 spike overlapping peptide pool stimulation. Every receptor here comes from a human donor who received a COVID-19 vaccine.

Only a few counts were recorded for this clone. The chain recombines TRBV5-4 with TRBJ2-3, with unresolved D. Trimming pared 5 bases from V and 0 bases from J, leaving 13 bases between. Per the germline V gene, CDR1 is SGHNT and CDR2 is YYREEE (reference sequence). This CDR3 contains 15 residues. The CDR3 nucleotides read TGTGCCAGCAGTTTGAGGCCTACAAGCACAGATACGCAGTATTTT. Translated: CASSLRPTSTDTQYF.

This chain joins TRBV19 and TRBJ2-6, with D unclear. Germline CDR1 is LNHDA and CDR2 is SQIVND (reference sequence). V was shortened by 2 bases and J by 0 bases, with 11 bases between the two germline ends. This CDR3 contains 17 residues. The DNA for the CDR3 is TGTGCCAGTAGTATACGCCAGGTCAACTCTGGGGCCAACGTCCTGACTTTC. Residues: CASSIRQVNSGANVLTF.

V and J are TRBV7-3 and TRBJ2-1, with 9 bases lining up with TRBD1. Trimming at V came to 3 bases and at J to 9 bases, leaving 9 bases not matched to a gene. Germline loops: CDR1 SGHTA, CDR2 FQGTGA. This CDR3 contains 15 residues. The CDR3 sequence is CASSFTGGAEGEQFF. DNA for the CDR3: TGTGCCAGCAGCTTCACAGGGGGCGCGGAGGGTGAGCAGTTCTTC.

The V and J genes are TRBV5-1 and TRBJ2-3; D is undetermined. Germline CDR1 is SGHRS and CDR2 is YFSETQ. Trimming stripped 0 bases from V and 4 bases from J, with 6 bases between. The CDR3 is 13 residues long. CDR3 nucleotides: TGCGCCAGCAGCTTGGGTCCACCAGATACGCAGTATTTT. This sequence encodes CASSLGPPDTQYF.

The genes are TRBV3-1 (or the pseudogene TRBV3-2) and TRBJ1-3; D might be TRBD1 (5 bases). V was shortened by 5 bases and J by 0 bases, with 11 bases between the two germline ends. Germline V lookup: CDR1 LGHDT, CDR2 YNNKEL (reference sequence). CDR3 size: 15 residues. CDR3 in amino acids: CASSEGPNSGNTIYF. CDR3 DNA: TGTGCCAGCAGCGAGGGACCGAACTCTGGAAACACCATATATTTT.

This chain joins TRBV30 and TRBJ1-1; possibly TRBD1 for D (6 bases). The germline V gene has CDR1 GTSNPN and CDR2 SVGIG (reference sequence). The V end was cut by 2 bases, the J end by 14 bases, with 15 bases between. This CDR3 has 11 amino acids. CDR3 amino acids: CAWSHGVRGFF. Written as DNA, the CDR3 is TGTGCCTGGAGTCATGGGGTAAGGGGGTTCTTT. The full variable domain, in which reference TRBV30 and TRBJ1-1 provide the parts outside the CDR3, is SQTIHQWPATLVQPVGSPLSLECTVEGTSNPNLYWYRQAAGRGLQLLFYSVGIGQISSEVPQNLSASRPQDRQFILSSKKLLLSDSGFYLCAWSHGVRGFFGQGTRLTVV.

V is TRBV3-1 (or the pseudogene TRBV3-2) and J is TRBJ2-5; perhaps TRBD1 as D (6 bases). The CDR3 is made up of 15 amino acids. CDR1 is LGHDT and CDR2 is YNNKEL in the germline V gene (reference sequence). The V gene lost 5 bases and the J gene lost 2 bases, with 15 bases spanning the gap. The CDR3 bases are TGTGCCAGCAGCTCGAGGGACACGCCACAAGAGACCCAGTACTTC. Translation: CASSSRDTPQETQYF.

This chain links TRBV3-1 (or the pseudogene TRBV3-2) with TRBJ1-1; TRBD1 matches 8 bases. The junction had 10 bases not matched to a gene; V was cut back by 2 bases and J by 5 bases. The CDR3 sequence is 16 residues long. The germline V gene has CDR1 LGHDT and CDR2 YNNKEL (reference sequence). DNA of the CDR3: TGTGCCAGCAGCCAATTTCTCGGCAGGGGGCCGACTGAAGCTTTCTTT. This gives the protein CASSQFLGRGPTEAFF.

V usage is TRBV19 and J usage is TRBJ2-6, with D maybe TRBD2 (6 bases). V was trimmed by 0 bases and J by 0 bases, leaving 12 bases between them. Germline CDR1 reads LNHDA; CDR2 reads SQIVND (reference sequence). The CDR3 has 18 amino acids. This CDR3 reads CASSIEGGRSSGANVLTF. The CDR3 DNA reads TGTGCCAGTAGTATAGAGGGGGGACGAAGCTCTGGGGCCAACGTCCTGACTTTC.

The rearrangement links TRBV4-2 to TRBJ2-5; no reliable D call. Looked up from germline, CDR1 is LGHNA and CDR2 is YNFKEQ. Trimming removed 4 bases from V and 5 bases from J, with 14 bases in between. The CDR3 consists of 14 residues. The CDR3 spells CASSLLRADETQYF. The DNA of the CDR3 is TGTGCCAGCAGCCTCCTTAGGGCAGACGAGACCCAGTACTTC.

The chain is built from TRBV5-6 and TRBJ1-3; TRBD1 agrees at 8 bases. V lost 0 bases to trimming and J lost 0 bases; unmatched junction nucleotides: 2. CDR3 length equals 16 residues. Germline CDR1 SGHDT, CDR2 YYEEEE. The CDR3 loop reads CASSLGQGTSGNTIYF. In DNA form, the CDR3 reads TGTGCCAGCAGCTTGGGACAGGGGACCTCTGGAAACACCATATATTTT.

In its sample, this clone was seen a few times. The gene calls are TRBV5-6 and TRBJ1-6, with 8 bases identical to TRBD1. The CDR3 extends over 13 amino acids. With 4 bases clipped from V and 10 bases from J, the junction kept 4 bases outside the gene matches. CDR1 SGHDT and CDR2 YYEEEE come from the germline V gene. The CDR3 reads CASSGQGVSPLHF. DNA for the CDR3: TGTGCCAGCAGCGGACAGGGTGTGTCACCCCTCCACTTT.

The chain links TRBV10-1 to TRBJ1-4, with 9 nucleotides matching TRBD1. The CDR3 has 15 residues. The ends lost 3 bases at V and 5 bases at J; junction bases unmatched: 4. Germline lookup yields CDR1 WNHNN and CDR2 SYGVQD (reference sequence). The CDR3: CASSDTGTGNEKLFF. The CDR3 DNA follows: TGCGCCAGCAGTGACACCGGGACAGGGAATGAAAAACTGTTTTTT.

The chain is built from TRBV2 and TRBJ2-5; D is uncertain. Between the trimmed V and J ends, which lost 4 bases and 5 bases, there was a span of 11 bases. This CDR3 is 13 amino acids long. Germline loops: CDR1 SNHLY, CDR2 FYNNEI. CDR3 residues: CASSVYVVETQYF. For the CDR3, the DNA is TGTGCCAGCAGTGTATATGTTGTCGAGACCCAGTACTTC.

The table lists this clone with a count of one. V gene TRBV12-3 or TRBV12-4 combines with J gene TRBJ2-2; D possibly matches TRBD1 or TRBD2 (5 bases each). The CDR3 runs 13 residues. V dropped 10 bases and J dropped 6 bases, with 15 bases sitting between them. The CDR3 DNA is TGTGCCATCCTATCCCGGGGCGCCGGGGAGCTGTTTTTT. This sequence encodes CAILSRGAGELFF.

The rearrangement uses TRBV28 and TRBJ1-2; D may be TRBD1 (5 bases). Looked up from germline, CDR1 is MDHEN and CDR2 is SYDVKM. V lost 7 bases and J 2 bases, leaving 11 bases between the germline ends. The CDR3 is 13 amino acids. Here the CDR3 reads CASKETANYGYTF. Written as DNA, the CDR3 is TGTGCCAGCAAAGAGACAGCGAACTATGGCTACACCTTC.

J is TRBJ1-6 and V is TRBV7-9; D is uncertain. The germline V and J ends were trimmed by 7 bases and 10 bases, with 11 bases remaining between them. This CDR3 comprises 12 residues. The germline gives CDR1 SEHNR, CDR2 FQNEAQ (reference sequence). CDR3 nucleotide sequence: TGTGCCAGCACCAGAGATTTCTCACCCCTCCACTTT. This translates into CASTRDFSPLHF.

The chain employs TRBV7-8 and TRBJ1-2, with 9 bases lining up with TRBD1. Per germline, CDR1 SGHVS and CDR2 FQNEAQ. The V segment lost 2 bases and the J segment 7 bases; nucleotides outside the gene matches: 5. This CDR3 has 14 residues. The chain's CDR3 is CASSLTGQGIGYTF. The CDR3 nucleotides are TGTGCCAGCAGCTTAACCGGACAGGGGATTGGCTACACCTTC.

This chain uses TRBV9 with TRBJ1-2, with 11 bases matching TRBD1. CDR1 and CDR2 (germline): SGDLS, YYNGEE. The junction had 19 bases not matched to a gene; V was cut back by 3 bases and J by 6 bases. CDR3 length: 19 amino acids. DNA of the CDR3: TGTGCCAGCAGCGCAAATTCGCTACCGGGACAGGGGGTTGGTGATGGCTACACCTTC. This gives the protein CASSANSLPGQGVGDGYTF.

The chain recombines TRBV7-2 with TRBJ2-1; D not resolved. CDR3 length equals 15 residues. Deletions cut 3 bases from V and 3 bases from J, with 12 bases between. The germline V gene encodes CDR1 SGHTA and CDR2 FQGNSA. For the CDR3, the DNA is TGTGCCAGCAGCTTTTCGGCTGGGTACTACAATGAGCAGTTCTTC. Its translation is CASSFSAGYYNEQFF.

This clone was observed a handful of times. V gene TRBV29-1 combines with J gene TRBJ2-5, with D perhaps matching TRBD1 (5 bases). Germline values: CDR1 SQVTM, CDR2 ANQGSEA. V gave up 8 bases and J gave up 5 bases, with 6 bases separating them. The CDR3 runs 9 residues. Here the CDR3 reads CSPGETQYF. The CDR3 DNA reads TGCAGCCCAGGGGAGACCCAGTACTTC. The full variable domain, rest sourced from reference TRBV29-1 and TRBJ2-5, is SAVISQKPSRDICQRGTSLTIQCQVDSQVTMMFWYRQQPGQSLTLIATANQGSEATYESGFVIDKFPISRPNLTFSTLTVSNMSPEDSSIYLCSPGETQYFGPGTRLLVL.

The chain combines TRBV6-5 with TRBJ1-3; D is ambiguous. V was trimmed by 8 bases and J by 3 bases, leaving 14 bases between them. The CDR3 sequence is 14 residues long. Germline V lookup: CDR1 MNHEY, CDR2 SVGAGI. The CDR3 region has the DNA TGTGCCAGCCCCCCGAACGGTGGTGGAAACACCATATATTTT. This gives the protein CASPPNGGGNTIYF.

The V gene is TRBV27, the J gene TRBJ1-4; 7 nucleotides agree with TRBD1. Germline V gene sequence: CDR1 MNHEY, CDR2 SMNVEV (reference sequence). Trimming took 3 bases from V and 2 from J; bases not matched to a gene: 9. There are 17 residues in the CDR3. The CDR3 DNA reads as TGTGCCAGCAGTTTGAGGCCAGGGGGGCCGACTAATGAAAAACTGTTTTTT. Its translation is CASSLRPGGPTNEKLFF.

The CDR3 region has the DNA TGTGCCAGTAGTACAGGACGGAACTCTGGAAACACCATATATTTT. Translated, it gives CASSTGRNSGNTIYF. The rearrangement links TRBV19 to TRBJ1-3; D gene unclear. The germline V and J ends were trimmed by 4 bases and 0 bases, with 10 bases remaining between them. The CDR3 has 15 residues. The germline V gene encodes CDR1 LNHDA and CDR2 SQIVND (reference sequence).

The chain links TRBV27 to TRBJ2-5, with a weak D call TRBD1 (6 bases). The germline V and J ends were trimmed by 3 bases and 4 bases, with 21 bases remaining between them. CDR3 length equals 17 residues. Germline CDR1 and CDR2: MNHEY and SMNVEV (reference sequence). CDR3 protein: CASSFTGSGARGETQYF. The CDR3 bases are TGTGCCAGCAGTTTTACAGGGAGTGGGGCCCGCGGAGAGACCCAGTACTTC.

V gene TRBV4-3 combines with J gene TRBJ2-6; D call uncertain. V shed 0 bases and J shed 0 bases, with 15 bases lying between them. The germline CDR1 and CDR2 sequences are LGHNA and YSLEER. The CDR3 has 19 residues. The CDR3 DNA reads TGCGCCAGCAGCCAAGAGGACGGTCAGTTTTACTCTGGGGCCAACGTCCTGACTTTC. Translating it yields CASSQEDGQFYSGANVLTF.

This clone turned up a few times. The chain couples TRBV2 to TRBJ1-4; D call uncertain. The CDR3 totals 13 residues. Germline-derived CDR1 and CDR2 are SNHLY and FYNNEI. Trimming left V 6 bases short and J 4 bases short, with 9 bases between. The CDR3 loop reads CASRGQNNEKLFF. For the CDR3, the DNA is TGTGCCAGCAGAGGCCAAAATAATGAAAAACTGTTTTTT.

The chain couples TRBV6-5 to TRBJ2-5; unclear D gene. V lost 1 base and J lost 4, with 13 bases in between. CDR3 length: 15 amino acids. Germline assignment: CDR1 MNHEY and CDR2 SVGAGI. The CDR3 sequence is CASSYLASRLETQYF. CDR3 sequence (DNA): TGTGCCAGCAGTTACTTGGCCTCGCGACTAGAGACCCAGTACTTC.

The chain employs TRBV2 and TRBJ2-2, with 16 bases matching TRBD2. The CDR3 extends over 19 amino acids. Trimming at V came to 3 bases and at J to 3 bases, leaving 7 bases not matched to a gene. Per germline, CDR1 SNHLY and CDR2 FYNNEI. CDR3 protein: CASSEGLAGGRGYTGELFF. The CDR3 nucleotides read TGTGCCAGCAGTGAGGGACTAGCGGGGGGGCGCGGTTACACCGGGGAGCTGTTTTTT.

J is TRBJ2-5 and V is TRBV30; 7 bases align to TRBD2. The CDR3 is 12 amino acids. V lost 3 bases and J lost 4; bases outside the gene matches: 2. The germline V gene encodes CDR1 GTSNPN and CDR2 SVGIG (reference sequence). The DNA for the CDR3 is TGTGCCTGGAGAAGCGGGGTAGAGACCCAGTACTTC. It codes for CAWRSGVETQYF.